The 26 T cell receptor beta chains in this list originate from one sample, sequenced in a study of blood T cell repertoires in COVID-19 (TCRdb year 2020). The library was obtained by the immunoSEQ multiplex PCR assay. TCRdb retrieved this table from immuneACCESS and kept in-frame rearrangements only. Not all clones are present; in checked studies, unresolved V genes account for under half, and no reason is known for the remainder. The sample records some 220,000 clones, about 79% of which are singletons. The leading ten clones occupy about 8.9% of the sample. Sequencing used peripheral blood. These receptors all stem from a man between 45 and 60 years old with active or convalescent COVID-19.

CDR3 residues: CASSFDSSYNEQFF. Written as DNA, the CDR3 is TGTGCCAGCAGCTTCGACAGCTCCTACAATGAGCAGTTCTTC. The rearrangement links TRBV7-8 to TRBJ2-1; possibly TRBD1 for D (5 bases). The germline V gene has CDR1 SGHVS and CDR2 FQNEAQ. The length of the CDR3 is 14 residues. The V gene lost 3 bases and the J gene lost 0 bases, with 6 bases spanning the gap.

The chain uses TRBV4-2 and TRBJ1-5, with TRBD1 as a possible D gene (6 bases). Germline CDR1 is LGHNA and CDR2 is YNFKEQ. The length of the CDR3 is 17 residues. The germline V and J ends were trimmed by 0 bases and 2 bases, with 14 bases remaining between them. In DNA form, the CDR3 reads TGTGCCAGCAGCCAAGATATCTGGTCAGGGGGCAATCAGCCCCAGCATTTT. Translation: CASSQDIWSGGNQPQHF.

Here the CDR3 reads CSAWTGTDTQYF. In DNA, the CDR3 is TGCAGCGCCTGGACAGGCACAGATACGCAGTATTTT. The chain is built from TRBV29-1 and TRBJ2-3, with a weak D call TRBD1 (6 bases). Looked up from germline, CDR1 is SQVTM and CDR2 is ANQGSEA. CDR3 length: 12 residues. V lost 7 bases and J 1 base, leaving 9 bases between the germline ends.

This clone has more than one count but fewer than ten. The chain joins TRBV10-3 to TRBJ1-1; 7 positions match TRBD1. Germline CDR1 and CDR2: ENHRY and SYGVKD. The CDR3 consists of 15 residues. The J segment lost 3 bases and the V segment lost 7 bases, leaving 11 bases of the junction unmatched. The CDR3, as DNA: TGTGCCATCAACCGGGACAGCCCCGGAGACACTGAAGCTTTCTTT. Its translation: CAINRDSPGDTEAFF.

This chain links TRBV9 with TRBJ1-5; TRBD1 is a possible D gene (5 bases). This CDR3 is 15 amino acids long. Trimming shortened V by 0 bases and J by 4 bases, and 11 bases separated the two germline ends. Per germline, CDR1 SGDLS and CDR2 YYNGEE. CDR3 sequence: CASSVGAGHNQPQHF. The CDR3 DNA sequence: TGTGCCAGCAGCGTAGGGGCGGGGCATAATCAGCCCCAGCATTTT.

CDR3 amino acids: CASGPSPYEQYF. The CDR3 DNA is TGTGCCAGCGGGCCGTCCCCCTACGAGCAGTACTTC. This chain uses TRBV2 with TRBJ2-7, with D uncertain. V lost 8 bases, J lost 2 bases, and 10 bases lay in between. The CDR3 loop spans 12 amino acids. The V gene's germline CDR1 is SNHLY and CDR2 FYNNEI.

This clone is a singleton in its sample. The chain carries TRBV9 and TRBJ2-3, with a weak D call TRBD2 (5 bases). The CDR3 loop spans 13 amino acids. Germline lookup yields CDR1 SGDLS and CDR2 YYNGEE. V lost 7 bases and J 0 bases, leaving 9 bases between the germline ends. CDR3 coding DNA: TGTGCCAGCGCTAGCCGAAGCACAGATACGCAGTATTTT. Translating gives CASASRSTDTQYF.

In this sample, this clone turned up a few times. V and J are TRBV7-2 and TRBJ1-1, with 7 bases lining up with TRBD1. J was trimmed by 0 bases and V by 5 bases; bases with no gene match: 9. The CDR3 is made up of 16 amino acids. From germline, CDR1 is SGHTA and CDR2 FQGNSA. The CDR3 region is CASSPRQGKMNTEAFF. Written as DNA, the CDR3 is TGTGCCAGCAGCCCTCGACAGGGAAAAATGAACACTGAAGCTTTCTTT.

J is TRBJ1-5 and V is TRBV18; the D is unclear. CDR3 size: 15 residues. Germline V gene lookup returns CDR1 KGHSH and CDR2 LQKENI. The V end was cut by 2 bases, the J end by 0 bases, with 8 bases between. The CDR3, as DNA: TGTGCCAGCTCACCAGGGCAGAGTAGCAATCAGCCCCAGCATTTT. Translating gives CASSPGQSSNQPQHF. Based on the CDR3 plus reference TRBV18 and TRBJ1-5, the full variable domain is NAGVMQNPRHLVRRRGQEARLRCSPMKGHSHVYWYRQLPEEGLKFMVYLQKENIIDESGMPKERFSAEFPKEGPSILRIQQVVRGDSAAYFCASSPGQSSNQPQHFGDGTRLSIL.

This chain joins TRBV5-4 and TRBJ2-3; 11 positions agree with TRBD2. Germline trimming cut 4 bases from V and 3 bases from J; bases unmatched to any gene: 10. This CDR3 has 17 amino acids. Germline CDR1 SGHNT, CDR2 YYREEE (reference sequence). CDR3 residues: CASSPMTSGALTDTQYF. The CDR3 DNA follows: TGTGCCAGCAGCCCAATGACTAGCGGGGCCTTGACAGATACGCAGTATTTT.

The chain couples TRBV29-1 to TRBJ2-3; TRBD2 aligns across 12 bases. Per germline, CDR1 SQVTM and CDR2 ANQGSEA. The CDR3 loop spans 14 amino acids. With 7 bases clipped from V and 9 bases from J, the junction kept 11 bases outside the gene matches. The DNA for the CDR3 is TGCAGCGACCAAGTATCGACTAGCGGGAGAACGCAGTATTTT. This codes for CSDQVSTSGRTQYF.

The sample holds a few counts of this clone. The chain combines TRBV5-4 with TRBJ2-7; 10 positions match TRBD2. Germline CDR1 SGHNT, CDR2 YYREEE (reference sequence). The J segment lost 3 bases and the V segment lost 4 bases, leaving 7 bases of the junction unmatched. The CDR3 length is 15 residues. CDR3 sequence reads: CASSPEGTSDYEQYF. The CDR3 DNA is TGTGCCAGCAGCCCGGAAGGGACTAGCGACTACGAGCAGTACTTC.

The chain joins TRBV13 to TRBJ1-2; TRBD1 matches 9 bases. The J segment lost 4 bases and the V segment lost 5 bases, leaving 5 bases of the junction unmatched. CDR1 and CDR2 from the germline V gene are PRHDT and FYEKMQ (reference sequence). The CDR3 is made up of 14 amino acids. CDR3 nucleotides: TGTGCCAGCAGCCAGGGGACAGGGCTCTATGGCTACACCTTC. This gives the protein CASSQGTGLYGYTF.

Written as DNA, the CDR3 is TGCGCCAGCAGCCAACGGGACAGATACGGCTATGGCTACACCTTC. It translates to CASSQRDRYGYGYTF. The rearrangement joins TRBV4-1 to TRBJ1-2; 7 bases are a match to TRBD1. This CDR3 region has 15 residues. After removal of 2 bases from V and 4 bases from J, the junction contained 7 bases not matched to a gene. Germline loops: CDR1 MGHRA, CDR2 YSYEKL.

V and J are TRBV6-5 and TRBJ2-6; D ambiguous. Germline values: CDR1 MNHEY, CDR2 SVGAGI. The CDR3 has 15 amino acids. V was cut by 5 bases and J by 4 bases, with 12 bases left in between. As DNA, the CDR3 is TGTGCCAGCAGTCTGGGCCCCCTCGGGGCCAACGTCCTGACTTTC. It codes for CASSLGPLGANVLTF.

The rearrangement joins TRBV27 to TRBJ2-6; a possible D gene is TRBD1 (6 bases). V lost 5 bases and J lost 0, with 11 bases in between. CDR1 is MNHEY and CDR2 is SMNVEV in the germline V gene (reference sequence). The CDR3 covers 16 residues. CDR3: CASSQLDSSGANVLTF. The CDR3 DNA is TGTGCCAGCAGTCAGCTGGACAGCTCTGGGGCCAACGTCCTGACTTTC.

The sample holds a few counts of this clone. This may come from a read error, since a much larger clone is one base off. The chain joins TRBV27 to TRBJ2-1, with 8 bases identical to TRBD2. V shed 6 bases, J shed 0 bases, and the junction held 4 bases outside the gene matches. The CDR3 is made up of 15 amino acids. Germline V CDR1 and CDR2: MNHEY, SMNVEV (reference sequence). The CDR3 spells CASSPGTSSYNEQFF. CDR3 bases: TGTGCCAGCAGCCCCGGGACTAGCTCCTACAATGAGCAGTTCTTC.

The V and J genes are TRBV7-4 and TRBJ1-5; 8 bases map to TRBD1. The CDR3 has 18 amino acids. With 1 base clipped from V and 7 bases from J, the junction kept 15 bases outside the gene matches. Germline CDR1 SGHVT, CDR2 SQSDAQ. The CDR3 loop reads CASSLVDGLRGPEQPQHF. Written as DNA, the CDR3 is TGTGCCAGCAGCTTAGTGGATGGGCTCAGGGGGCCGGAACAGCCCCAGCATTTT.

This chain links TRBV12-3 or TRBV12-4 with TRBJ2-1; 8 bases align to TRBD2. Trimming took 6 bases from V and 7 from J; bases not matched to a gene: 5. This CDR3 is 13 amino acids long. Here the CDR3 reads CASSRTSGNEQFF. Written as DNA, the CDR3 is TGTGCCAGCAGCCGCACTAGCGGTAATGAGCAGTTCTTC.

The rearrangement links TRBV5-1 to TRBJ1-6; D uncertain. The CDR3 runs to 12 residues. The V gene lost 0 bases and the J gene lost 8 bases, with 3 bases spanning the gap. Germline CDR1 and CDR2: SGHRS and YFSETQ. The CDR3 DNA is TGCGCCAGCAGCTTGGCGGATTCACCCCTCCACTTT. This sequence encodes CASSLADSPLHF.

The genes are TRBV2 and TRBJ1-3; D possibly corresponds to TRBD1 (6 bases). Trimming stripped 4 bases from V and 2 bases from J, with 15 bases between. The V gene's germline CDR1 is SNHLY and CDR2 FYNNEI. The CDR3 loop spans 16 amino acids. CDR3 region: CASSGGPNMAGNTIYF. The CDR3 DNA sequence: TGTGCCAGCAGTGGGGGGCCCAACATGGCTGGAAACACCATATATTTT.

The chain employs TRBV28 and TRBJ2-5; D may be TRBD1 (5 bases). Germline assignment: CDR1 MDHEN and CDR2 SYDVKM. The CDR3 is 16 amino acids. Trimming took 4 bases from V and 0 from J, leaving 15 bases between them. The CDR3 region has the DNA TGTGCCAGCAGTTCCTATAAATCAGGGTACCAAGAGACCCAGTACTTC. Amino acids: CASSSYKSGYQETQYF. Based on the CDR3 plus reference TRBV28 and TRBJ2-5, the full variable domain is DVKVTQSSRYLVKRTGEKVFLECVQDMDHENMFWYRQDPGLGLRLIYFSYDVKMKEKGDIPEGYSVSREKKERFSLILESASTNQTSMYLCASSSYKSGYQETQYFGPGTRLLVL.

CDR3 loop: CASRPDLSSYNEQFF. CDR3 coding DNA: TGTGCCAGCAGACCCGACTTAAGCTCCTACAATGAGCAGTTCTTC. This rearrangement joins TRBV5-4 to TRBJ2-1; no clear D. CDR3 length equals 15 residues. The germline gives CDR1 SGHNT, CDR2 YYREEE (reference sequence). V was trimmed by 5 bases and J by 0 bases, leaving 12 bases between them.

This rearrangement joins TRBV7-8 to TRBJ1-4; D unclear. The CDR3 is 15 residues long. Germline loops: CDR1 SGHVS, CDR2 FQNEAQ. V lost 0 bases and J 8 bases, leaving 13 bases between the germline ends. The CDR3 loop reads CASSLARGMGEKLFF. The CDR3 DNA reads as TGTGCCAGCAGCTTAGCGAGAGGGATGGGGGAAAAACTGTTTTTT.

The rearrangement links TRBV7-2 to TRBJ2-1, with a tentative D call TRBD1 (6 bases). With 1 base removed from V and 3 bases from J, the gap between germline ends came to 7 bases. The CDR3 has 14 amino acids. The germline gives CDR1 SGHTA, CDR2 FQGNSA. The CDR3: CASSLEGVYNEQFF. CDR3 DNA sequence: TGTGCCAGCAGCTTAGAGGGGGTCTACAATGAGCAGTTCTTC.

The genes are TRBV13 and TRBJ2-2, with D unresolved. Trimming pared 2 bases from V and 0 bases from J, leaving 7 bases between. This CDR3 contains 15 residues. The germline gives CDR1 PRHDT, CDR2 FYEKMQ (reference sequence). CDR3: CASSLPGSNTGELFF. CDR3 in DNA: TGTGCCAGCAGCTTACCGGGTTCGAACACCGGGGAGCTGTTTTTT.